The 14 T cell receptor beta chains below all came from one sample that was sequenced in a study of blood T cell repertoires in COVID-19. Assay used: immunoSEQ multiplex PCR; TCRdb lists only in-frame clones, some missing. This table has tens of thousands of clones, roughly 89% appearing once. The material sequenced was peripheral blood. The receptors derive from a man in his 60s with acute or convalescent COVID-19.

The DNA for the CDR3 is TGCGCCAGCAGCCCAGGGACAGAATTAGGCATTCAGTACTTC. Translation: CASSPGTELGIQYF. The V and J genes are TRBV4-1 and TRBJ2-4, with 7 bases lining up with TRBD1. CDR1 MGHRA and CDR2 YSYEKL come from the germline V gene. V was pared by 4 bases and J by 9 bases, with 9 bases of the junction left unmatched. The CDR3 has 14 residues.

In this sample, this clone turned up once. CDR3 loop: CASSSGLAGGPYEQYF. Here the CDR3 DNA reads TGTGCCAGCAGCTCGGGACTAGCGGGGGGGCCGTACGAGCAGTACTTC. The J gene is TRBJ2-7, the V gene TRBV5-5, with 16 bases fitting TRBD2. CDR1 is SGHKS and CDR2 is YYEKEE in the germline V gene (reference sequence). The ends lost 3 bases at V and 4 bases at J; junction bases unmatched: 4. The CDR3 length is 16 residues.

The chain joins TRBV7-2 to TRBJ1-2; D may be TRBD1 (6 bases). Germline V gene sequence: CDR1 SGHTA, CDR2 FQGNSA. V shed 5 bases and J shed 5 bases, with 15 bases lying between them. CDR3 length: 14 amino acids. CDR3 in amino acids: CASSVDRMSYGYTF. CDR3 bases: TGTGCCAGCAGCGTCGACAGGATGTCTTATGGCTACACCTTC.

The chain links TRBV5-1 to TRBJ2-1, with 7 nucleotides matching TRBD1. Germline V CDR1 and CDR2: SGHRS, YFSETQ. The CDR3 runs to 14 residues. Losses at the gene ends were 0 bases for V and 8 bases for J; bases not matched to a gene: 5. The CDR3 region is CASSLGQGFDEQFF. CDR3 bases: TGCGCCAGCAGCTTGGGACAGGGCTTCGATGAGCAGTTCTTC.

The genes are TRBV4-3 and TRBJ1-6; tentative D call: TRBD1 (6 bases). This CDR3 spans 15 amino acids. Germline CDR1 LGHNA, CDR2 YSLEER. V lost 6 bases and J lost 9, with 18 bases in between. DNA of the CDR3: TGCGCCAGCAGACCCAATAACAGGGTAGGTTCACCCCTCCACTTT. It specifies CASRPNNRVGSPLHF.

In its sample, this clone was seen once. The chain joins TRBV5-1 to TRBJ1-2, with 9 bases fitting TRBD1. The CDR3 is 14 residues long. V trimming: 8 bases; J trimming: 5 bases; junction bases outside the gene matches: 10. In germline, CDR1 is SGHRS, CDR2 YFSETQ. The CDR3 sequence: CASGIPGQGYGYTF. For the CDR3, the DNA is TGCGCCAGTGGAATACCGGGACAGGGTTATGGCTACACCTTC.

V gene TRBV10-1 combines with J gene TRBJ2-3, with 9 bases fitting TRBD2. The CDR3 runs 17 residues. Germline V gene data show CDR1 as WNHNN and CDR2 as SYGVQD (reference sequence). V lost 3 bases to trimming and J lost 4 bases; unmatched junction nucleotides: 11. The CDR3 region has the DNA TGCGCCAGCAGTGAAGGGGTGAGCGGGGGGACCCCAGATACGCAGTATTTT. Translation gives CASSEGVSGGTPDTQYF.

The rearrangement joins TRBV27 to TRBJ2-7, with a possible D match to TRBD2 (6 bases). The CDR3 is 9 amino acids. In germline, CDR1 is MNHEY, CDR2 SMNVEV (reference sequence). CDR3: CATGGEQYF. The CDR3 nucleotides are TGTGCAACCGGGGGCGAGCAGTACTTC.

This chain links TRBV10-2 with TRBJ2-3; the D gene is possibly TRBD1 (6 bases). Germline CDR1 reads WSHSY; CDR2 reads SAAADI. V gave up 10 bases and J gave up 4 bases, with 18 bases separating them. CDR3 length: 14 amino acids. The CDR3 sequence: CATLRGQGPDTQYF. The CDR3 DNA follows: TGCGCCACCCTTCGAGGGCAGGGGCCAGATACGCAGTATTTT.

The genes are TRBV2 and TRBJ1-2; a weak D match, TRBD1 (6 bases). The V and J ends lost 4 bases and 5 bases respectively, with 11 bases between them. Per the germline V gene, CDR1 is SNHLY and CDR2 is FYNNEI. CDR3 length: 13 residues. Written as DNA, the CDR3 is TGTGCCAGCAGTGCCGGACAGACGTATGGCTACACCTTC. Translated, it gives CASSAGQTYGYTF.

The chain uses TRBV5-4 and TRBJ1-2, with a possible D match to TRBD1 (6 bases). V was pared by 4 bases and J by 4 bases, with 20 bases between. Per germline, CDR1 SGHNT and CDR2 YYREEE (reference sequence). This CDR3 has 16 amino acids. DNA of the CDR3: TGTGCCAGCAGCCCGCTCCTTCAGACAGGCCTCTATGGCTACACCTTC. The encoded protein is CASSPLLQTGLYGYTF.

There are a few counts of this clone. The chain carries TRBV20-1 and TRBJ2-7, with D possibly being TRBD1 (8 bases). The CDR3 runs to 14 residues. Germline lookup yields CDR1 DFQATT and CDR2 SNEGSKA (reference sequence). Between the trimmed V and J ends, which lost 3 bases and 2 bases, there was a span of 14 bases. CDR3 in amino acids: CSASPGGQAYEQYF. CDR3 nucleotide sequence: TGCAGTGCTAGTCCGGGGGGACAGGCCTACGAGCAGTACTTC.

The rearrangement joins TRBV5-1 to TRBJ1-1; TRBD1 matches 8 bases. The CDR3 has 14 amino acids. CDR1 SGHRS and CDR2 YFSETQ come from the germline V gene. V lost 5 bases to trimming and J lost 1 base; unmatched junction nucleotides: 4. The CDR3 here is CASRDGTGNTEAFF. In DNA, the CDR3 is TGCGCCAGCAGAGATGGGACAGGGAACACTGAAGCTTTCTTT.

J is TRBJ2-1 and V is TRBV10-2, with D possibly TRBD2 on 5 matching bases. V was cut by 6 bases and J by 1 base, with 10 bases left in between. The V gene's germline CDR1 is WSHSY and CDR2 SAAADI. This CDR3 contains 14 residues. CDR3 amino acids: CASSPSGSYNEQFF. CDR3 DNA sequence: TGCGCCAGCAGCCCGTCGGGATCCTACAATGAGCAGTTCTTC.